This TCR beta chain was observed in a study of shared clonotypes between healthy human individuals. TCRdb's table, derived via immunoSEQ multiplex PCR, lists solely in-frame clones and lacks some. This table holds about 980,000 clones, approximately 80% found once. Findings of the study overall: Naive CD4 clonotype sharing across several donors was about 5%.

In the case of this clone: The antigen is unknown.

Sequenced material: memory CD4+ T cells sorted from blood. The subset denotes: CD45RA-negative fraction. This sequence originates from a man aged 18 to 30 in good health.

CDR3 nucleotides: TGTGCCAGCAGCGTGTTACAAGGGACAGGGGAAAGGGAGCTGTTTTTT. Protein sequence: CASSVLQGTGERELFF. The rearrangement joins TRBV9 to TRBJ2-2; TRBD1 agrees at 10 bases. The CDR3 length is 16 residues. The V and J ends lost 2 bases and 9 bases, in that order; junction bases with no gene match: 10. Per germline, CDR1 SGDLS and CDR2 YYNGEE.